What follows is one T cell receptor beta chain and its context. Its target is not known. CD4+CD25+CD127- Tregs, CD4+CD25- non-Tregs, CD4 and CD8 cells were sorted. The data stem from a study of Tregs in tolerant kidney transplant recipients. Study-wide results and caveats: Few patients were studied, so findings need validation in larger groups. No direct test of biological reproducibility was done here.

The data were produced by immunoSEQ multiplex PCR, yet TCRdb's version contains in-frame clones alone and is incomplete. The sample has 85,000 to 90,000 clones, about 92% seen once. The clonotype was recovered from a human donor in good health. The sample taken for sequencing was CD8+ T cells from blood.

CDR3 nucleotides: TGTGCCAGCAGTTACTCGACAGGCTCTAATGAAAAACTGTTTTTT. Its translation: CASSYSTGSNEKLFF. The chain joins TRBV6-5 to TRBJ1-4, with a weak D call TRBD1 (6 bases). V was clipped by 0 bases and J by 3 bases, with 8 bases between them. The CDR3 spans 15 residues. Looked up from germline, CDR1 is MNHEY and CDR2 is SVGAGI.